Shown below are 9 T cell receptor beta chains from a single sample sequenced in a study of T cell responses to AZD1222 COVID-19 vaccine listed by TCRdb under 2021. This sample's time point label indicates: about 28 days (+/-7) after the second vaccine dose. The sample's treatment or condition label, in plain terms: meningococcal conjugate vaccine given as trial control. Libraries were made using the immunoSEQ multiplex PCR assay. TCRdb took over this immuneACCESS table, retaining in-frame rearrangements with V and J assigned. Such tables are incomplete; in checked studies, under half of the missing clones stem from an unresolved V gene, and the remainder is unexplained. This sample holds 35,000 to 55,000 clones; roughly 78% were observed only once. About a fifth of the sample lies in the top ten. Sample: peripheral blood, taken 28 days after the second dose of the MenACWY control vaccine. The receptors originated from an adult who received the MenACWY meningococcal vaccine as a control.

The chain employs TRBV28 and TRBJ1-5; tentative D call: TRBD1 (5 bases). Trimming pared 7 bases from V and 4 bases from J, leaving 17 bases between. The CDR3 consists of 15 residues. The germline V gene has CDR1 MDHEN and CDR2 SYDVKM. This CDR3 reads CASTFSGGGNQPQHF. The CDR3, as DNA: TGTGCCAGCACCTTCTCGGGGGGAGGTAATCAGCCCCAGCATTTT.

The chain uses TRBV5-1 and TRBJ2-2; no clear D. This CDR3 region has 14 residues. V gave up 0 bases and J gave up 7 bases, with 10 bases separating them. Germline V gene sequence: CDR1 SGHRS, CDR2 YFSETQ. The CDR3 DNA is TGCGCCAGCAGCTTGGGACACTCGGGCGGGGAGCTGTTTTTT. Translating gives CASSLGHSGGELFF. Looking up the rest from reference TRBV5-1 and TRBJ2-2 gives the full variable domain: KAGVTQTPRYLIKTRGQQVTLSCSPISGHRSVSWYQQTPGQGLQFLFEYFSETQRNKGNFPGRFSGRQFSNSRSEMNVSTLELGDSALYLCASSLGHSGGELFFGEGSRLTVL.

The rearrangement links TRBV9 to TRBJ1-1; TRBD1 is a possible D gene (5 bases). CDR3 length equals 14 residues. Trimming left V 4 bases short and J 0 bases short, with 10 bases between. Germline CDR1 and CDR2: SGDLS and YYNGEE. CDR3 region: CASSPGLLNTEAFF. Here the CDR3 DNA reads TGTGCCAGCAGCCCGGGACTCCTGAACACTGAAGCTTTCTTT.

The gene calls are TRBV5-1 and TRBJ2-1; D perhaps matches TRBD2 (5 bases). The V end was cut by 4 bases, the J end by 8 bases, with 13 bases between. Germline-derived CDR1 and CDR2 are SGHRS and YFSETQ. There are 13 residues in the CDR3. In DNA form, the CDR3 reads TGCGCCAGCAGCCCACTAGAACGTGATGAGCAGTTCTTC. Translating gives CASSPLERDEQFF.

Comments on this clone: Distinct nucleotide sequences in the sample also encode this CDR3. The chain employs TRBV6-6 and TRBJ2-1; TRBD1 aligns across 9 bases. This CDR3 contains 15 residues. Unmatched junction bases numbered 4, after V lost 0 bases and J lost 7 bases. Germline V gene sequence: CDR1 MNHNY, CDR2 SVGAGI (reference sequence). In DNA, the CDR3 is TGTGCCAGCAGTTACTCCGAGACAGGGGGAAATGAGCAGTTCTTC. It specifies CASSYSETGGNEQFF.

The gene calls are TRBV7-9 and TRBJ2-2; D gene uncertain. CDR3 length: 12 residues. Germline V gene data show CDR1 as SEHNR and CDR2 as FQNEAQ (reference sequence). The V and J ends lost 3 bases and 5 bases respectively, with 4 bases between them. The CDR3: CASSFSTGELFF. As DNA, the CDR3 is TGTGCCAGCAGCTTCTCGACCGGGGAGCTGTTTTTT.

This chain connects TRBV7-9 to TRBJ1-4, with 8 bases that match TRBD1. The CDR3 sequence is 15 residues long. Germline lookup yields CDR1 SEHNR and CDR2 FQNEAQ (reference sequence). The J segment lost 8 bases and the V segment lost 4 bases, leaving 9 bases of the junction unmatched. The CDR3 DNA sequence: TGTGCCAGCAGCTCTCCGGGACAGGCATTGGAAAAACTGTTTTTT. Amino acids: CASSSPGQALEKLFF. Drawing the rest from reference TRBV7-9 and TRBJ1-4, the complete variable domain is DTGVSQNPRHKITKRGQNVTFRCDPISEHNRLYWYRQTLGQGPEFLTYFQNEAQLEKSRLLSDRFSAERPKGSFSTLEIQRTEQGDSAMYLCASSSPGQALEKLFFGSGTQLSVL.

The CDR3 is CATRDSNYNSPLHF. CDR3 nucleotides: TGTGCCACCCGGGACAGCAACTATAATTCACCCCTCCACTTT. The rearrangement links TRBV10-3 to TRBJ1-6, with 7 bases aligning to TRBD1. CDR1 ENHRY and CDR2 SYGVKD come from the germline V gene. The CDR3 is 14 residues long. With 10 bases clipped from V and 3 bases from J, the junction kept 6 bases outside the gene matches.

This rearrangement joins TRBV18 to TRBJ2-7; D is unclear. Germline V lookup: CDR1 KGHSH, CDR2 LQKENI. Trimming removed 3 bases from V and 0 bases from J, with 9 bases in between. The CDR3 contains 14 residues. The CDR3 DNA reads as TGTGCCAGCTCACCTTGGGCAGACTCCTACGAGCAGTACGTC. Amino acid sequence: CASSPWADSYEQYV.